This T cell receptor beta chain appears in the sequencing data of a study of T cell responses to AZD1222 COVID-19 vaccine. About this clone: Its cognate antigen is unknown.

TCRdb keeps only in-frame clones here, not all; method: immunoSEQ multiplex PCR. The sample gives 90,000 to 150,000 clones, around 87% of which show up once; 2% to 3% is in the top ten. Study-wide points: Only six individuals given AZD1222 were seropositive at baseline. Along spike, vaccine-associated CD4 TCRs were found throughout, with dominance at 160-218 and 743-854. The study found Spike-specific TCR breadth and depth rose after two AZD1222 doses.

V was pared by 4 bases and J by 1 base, with 13 bases between. CDR1 and CDR2 from the germline V gene are LGHNA and YSLEER. The CDR3 has 16 amino acids. This receptor was taken from an adult who received the AZD1222 COVID-19 vaccine. The chain carries TRBV4-3 and TRBJ2-2; no clear D gene. Sample: peripheral blood, taken 28 days after the second AZD1222 dose. The CDR3 sequence: CASSPGRKQNTGELFF. The CDR3 DNA reads as TGCGCCAGCAGCCCTGGTAGGAAGCAGAACACCGGGGAGCTGTTTTTT.